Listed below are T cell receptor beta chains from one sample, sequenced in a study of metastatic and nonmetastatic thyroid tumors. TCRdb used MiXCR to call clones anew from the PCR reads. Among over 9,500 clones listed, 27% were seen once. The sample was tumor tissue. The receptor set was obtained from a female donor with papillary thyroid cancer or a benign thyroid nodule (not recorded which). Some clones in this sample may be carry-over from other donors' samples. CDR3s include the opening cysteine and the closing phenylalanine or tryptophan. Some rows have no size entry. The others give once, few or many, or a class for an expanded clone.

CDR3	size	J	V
CASSEQGGGSGANVLTF	few	TRBJ2-6	TRBV6-1
CASSYSLSRQGGNEQFF	.	TRBJ2-1	TRBV6-6
CASSLQDSRNTEAFF	.	TRBJ1-1	TRBV4-2
CATSDSGRGGKQYF	few	TRBJ2-7	TRBV24-1
CASRVNQPARSPLHF	.	TRBJ1-6	TRBV2
CASSQDRVGTQYF	many	TRBJ2-5	TRBV3-1
CASSPGTLNEQFF	.	TRBJ2-1	TRBV27
CASSRTGTGRLGQPQHF	.	TRBJ1-5	TRBV6-2/TRBV6-3
CASSLRGPDGGTDTQYF	many	TRBJ2-3	TRBV11-2
CASSTRQSGNSPLHF	few	TRBJ1-6	TRBV28
CASSEGETQYF	many	TRBJ2-5	TRBV2
CASTEAGTDTQYF	.	TRBJ2-3	TRBV5-1
CSARWLETGKAEQYF	large	TRBJ2-7	TRBV20-1
CASSLQGPEQYF	.	TRBJ2-7	TRBV6-2/TRBV6-3
CASSLVGFSGANEQFF	once	TRBJ2-1	TRBV11-2
CAWSGQGNSPLHF	.	TRBJ1-6	TRBV30
CAINPGQGADTQYF	.	TRBJ2-3	TRBV10-3
CASSRDSGAYNEQFF	medium-sized	TRBJ2-1	TRBV7-9
CASSFTAGTVNSPLHF	medium-sized	TRBJ1-6	TRBV11-2
CAVGVAGEMETQYF	few	TRBJ2-5	TRBV12-3/TRBV12-4
CAWRLWVAGELFF	.	TRBJ2-2	TRBV30
CASSEEGVGGYTF	few	TRBJ1-2	TRBV6-1
CATSARRTGTLNQPQHF	many	TRBJ1-5	TRBV15
CATGQGGETQYF	.	TRBJ2-5	TRBV19
CASSMGGYQPQHF	many	TRBJ1-5	TRBV19
CASRIAGQETQYF	.	TRBJ2-5	TRBV28
CASSLIIRSGLAGQIFYEQYF	.	TRBJ2-7	TRBV28
CAWSTGGEQPQHF	many	TRBJ1-5	TRBV30
CSASLANTGELFF	.	TRBJ2-2	TRBV20-1
CSAGTSGVSYEQYF	medium-sized	TRBJ2-7	TRBV20-1
CSAPTDGSLLYEQYF	.	TRBJ2-7	TRBV20-1
CASSEAAGRTIYEQYF	.	TRBJ2-7	TRBV6-1
CASSPQGQETQYF	.	TRBJ2-5	TRBV6-2/TRBV6-3
CASSQEVGRTTNTGELFF	.	TRBJ2-2	TRBV4-3
CASSPNNSPLHF	medium-sized	TRBJ1-6	TRBV6-1
CASGLGQMEAFF	.	TRBJ1-1	TRBV12-5
CASSLSRDRVNEQFF	many	TRBJ2-1	TRBV11-2
CAARGGGQETQYF	many	TRBJ2-5	TRBV24-1
CASSLGSGPRDTQYF	few	TRBJ2-3	TRBV11-2